The rows below give T cell receptor beta chains drawn from one sample of a study of regulatory T cells in long-lasting Graves disease. From the multiplex PCR reads, TCRdb called clonotypes with MiXCR, one entry per CDR3 protein. This sample has around 400,000 distinct CDR3 sequences, with about 20% found just once. Here the sequenced sample was peripheral blood mononuclear cells (PBMCs), taken when the disease was refractory, from a patient treated with antithyroid drugs. Source of these receptors: a female donor with Graves disease. Each CDR3 is given without its conserved first and last residue.

V gene	CDR3 protein
TRBV6-5	ASSYSVAGQETQY
TRBV28	AGSLGDRGHGANVLT
TRBV30	AWSRGQYNPYEQY
TRBV15	ATSGDGFYGYT
TRBV3-1	ASSQDYLQPQH
TRBV3-1	ASSQGLGWASNSPLH
TRBV28	ASWTSGSSYNEQF
TRBV12-3/TRBV12-4	ASSFLGLQDEQF
TRBV10-3	AISERGNTIY
TRBV10-3	ATTSSYNSPLH
TRBV7-9	ASSLMGASPKPWEQY
TRBV7-2	ASSGDVNVLT
TRBV20-1	SARVGLAEDYEQY
TRBV7-2	ASSLLRTSGRSSYEQY
TRBV29-1	SVDRGLNTEAF
TRBV27	ASSLFPGDQPQH
TRBV20-1	SARGTSFLETQY
TRBV11-2	ASSLSSERETQY
TRBV29-1	SVFTGTGFRETQY
TRBV7-2	ASSVNPRTMANEKLF
TRBV14	ASSQFTGALETQY
TRBV3-1	ASSQAGQTGTAF
TRBV4-2	ASSQDRQSGNTIY
TRBV30	AGDRGDEKLF
TRBV11-2	ASSLEFSGKLF
TRBV19	ASSVTGQGEILDTQY
TRBV6-1	ASSGTGQGAPYEQY
TRBV9	ASATGDYNSPLH
TRBV12-3/TRBV12-4	ASSPMQGLGTEAF
TRBV18	ASSPPRGGEQY
TRBV5-1	ASSLGQGWADTQY
TRBV12-3/TRBV12-4	ASRPGQVSVYT
TRBV11-3	ASSSAWWEGPYEQY
TRBV30	AWRLSGTTNEKLF
TRBV20-1	SASQDRVNQPQH
TRBV7-9	ASSVGPSGSPHSEQF
TRBV6-1	ASSDGDSNQPQH
TRBV28	ASSSDRANTGELF
TRBV27	ASSLNRGDTQY
TRBV6-1	ASSEASGRQGRETQY
TRBV28	ASSTSKGLGLYEQY
TRBV9	ASSVAPTSFETQY
TRBV7-2	ASSPFFAGWERDYEQY
TRBV25-1	ASRGDRGKTYEQY
TRBV30	AWSVPGTGNTGELF
TRBV20-1	STGEEGQPQH
TRBV20-1	SARDEGRGNTIY
TRBV19	ASSTGFYGTGELF
TRBV7-9	ASSLLAGVSSEQY
TRBV4-1	ASSQETGAYFYGYT
TRBV7-2	ASSLAPRGYEQY
TRBV5-1	ASSLVPGASATGELF
TRBV20-1	SARRGVNQPQH
TRBV7-2	ASSTTPAVGETQY